This TCR beta chain was identified during a study of shared clonotypes between healthy human individuals (dated by TCRdb to the early 2020s). Turning to the overall study: The cohort included three men and a couple of women between 18 and 49 years of age. For each donor, CD4 naive and CD4 memory were each run on three plates, CD8 naive on two plates, and CD8 memory on one plate. To estimate repertoire size and how much clonotypes are shared between individuals, the study performed deep sequencing of blood TCR repertoires from a few healthy adults. To increase sequencing depth and limit assay-specific biases, TCR repertoire library preparation and sequencing were carried out by different laboratories using diverse techniques. Between about 0.9 and 9 billion PBMCs per donor were obtained by leukapheresis. The study at large found these results: Naive subsets generally had larger estimated clonotype richness than memory subsets. The small number of donors limited the genetic and exposure-history diversity represented. Higher generation probabilities were observed for clonotypes shared by all four sorted-subset donors than for non-shared clonotypes. Sampling was limited to blood, and TCR repertoires in tissue likely differ from TCR repertoires in blood. Incomplete sequencing was indicated by rarefaction of sorted-subset datasets, despite the large sequencing depth. About 5% of naive CD4, 3% to 4% of naive CD8, 2% to 2.5% of memory CD4, and 0.35% to 0.5% of memory CD8 clonotypes were shared across a handful of donors. Based on pairwise subsampling, the degree of clonotype sharing among donors was expected to be affected by sequencing depth.

Using the deep immunoSEQ assay, multiplex PCR amplified TCR CDR3 regions from genomic DNA. Extracted genomic DNA from each cell subset was distributed evenly across all wells of several immunoSEQ 96-well plates, and each plate was treated as a replicate. For sorted subsets, approximately 190 ng of genomic DNA, equivalent to 25,000 to 30,000 T cell genomes, went into each replicate PCR. Purified libraries were measured with a Qubit 3.0 fluorometer, size-checked on a Bioanalyzer 2100, and measured again with the KAPA Library Quantification kit. Every immunoSEQ 96-well plate was sequenced on a dedicated single-read 150-cycle Illumina NextSeq 550 flow cell. The paper's data handling went like this. The immunoSEQ output contained only junctional sequences without quality scores, so filtering could not match that applied to full-length reads. Sequences were annotated with PyIR, a Python wrapper for IgBLAST v1.9, and V/J genes and CDR3 were assigned using IMGT germline references. Any read was removed if the V/J assignment was weak (E-value above 1e-6), the CDR3 was missing, or the read contained stop codons, out-of-frame junctions, or ambiguous translated residues. V3J clonotypes were defined as sequences sharing the same inferred V gene, J gene, and CDR3 amino acid sequence. Percentage overlap between repertoires was calculated by dividing the number of shared unique clonotypes by the size of the smaller repertoire. Richness of each repertoire was evaluated using RTK rarefaction, the Chao1 estimator, and Recon v2.1 estimates of unobserved clonotypes. Generation probabilities for all TCRbeta clonotypes obtained by the gDNA method from several donors were computed using OLGA. Entries here come from immuneACCESS through TCRdb and include only in-frame sequences with V and J called. Some clones fail to appear in such tables; in the studies checked, an unresolved V gene covers under half of the shortfall, and the cause of the remainder is unknown. V and J calls plus clone size are reproduced from that table; the DNA served to infer D and trimming. Recorded for this sample are some 1 million clones; about 70% of them occurred a single time. The ten largest clones take up approximately 1.5% of the sample.

The donors were healthy, HIV-negative adults who had no recently reported acute infections or vaccinations. All donors were Caucasian adults living in Nashville, Tennessee, USA. CD4+ T cells were enriched by magnetic negative selection; naive cells were then positively selected on CD45RA, and the negative fraction formed the memory subset. Blood was collected by leukapheresis, and PBMCs were isolated by Ficoll-Histopaque density gradient centrifugation and then cryopreserved in liquid nitrogen vapor phase. Analytical flow cytometry was used to check the purity and quantity of every magnetically sorted T cell population. Each sorted fraction had its genomic DNA isolated and then quantified by UV absorbance on a Nanodrop 2000c. A few counts support this clone. It has no known antigen specificity. No qualities accompany the bases; no much larger clone lies one base away. This TCR derives from a man younger than 35 in good health. Sample: memory CD4+ T cells sorted from blood. The sample's cell subset or site label, decoded: CD45RA-negative fraction.

At the DNA level, the sequence is TGTGCCAGCAGCCCCGACAGGGTTGGTCAGCCCCAGCATTTT. It translates to CASSPDRVGQPQHF. This receptor chain uses TRBV7-2 and TRBJ1-5, with 7 central nucleotides matching TRBD1. The germline V gene sets CDR1 to SGHTA and CDR2 to FQGNSA. The CDR3 sequence holds 14 residues, the cysteine and phenylalanine included. Here the CDR3 DNA is all that survives: 42 bases in frame from base 1. Clipping removes 5 bases from V and 6 bases from J, with 7 as the unmatched junction base count.